A selection of T cell receptor beta chains follows, all from one sample in a study of technical replicates of blood from a few donors. The protocol was immunoSEQ multiplex PCR, while the TCRdb copy is restricted to in-frame clones and leaves out a portion. The repertoire holds almost 85,000 clones, with 97% as singletons. The source material was T cells isolated from PBMCs. The receptors shown here come from a human donor in good health. Each CDR3 is given with its conserved first and last residue. The D gene is left open where the match is weak. Expanded clones get a size class; other rows say once, few or many, or leave the size out.

abundance: NA
j_gene: TRBJ1-6
d_gene: TRBD1
v_gene: TRBV13
CDR3aa: CASSSGQVTPPLHF
CDR3nt: TGTGCCAGCAGCTCGGGACAGGTAACTCCACCCCTCCACTTT

abundance: NA
j_gene: TRBJ1-1
d_gene: NA
v_gene: TRBV7-9
CDR3aa: CASSSSGGFTEAFF
CDR3nt: TGTGCCAGCAGCTCCTCTGGGGGGTTCACTGAAGCTTTCTTT

abundance: NA
j_gene: TRBJ1-2
d_gene: TRBD1
v_gene: TRBV7-9
CDR3aa: CASSFGDRGYGYTF
CDR3nt: TGTGCCAGCAGCTTCGGGGACAGGGGTTATGGCTACACCTTC

abundance: NA
j_gene: TRBJ2-7
d_gene: TRBD2
v_gene: TRBV5-1
CDR3aa: CASSFLAEGLAGRDSYEQYF
CDR3nt: TGCGCCAGCAGCTTCTTGGCCGAGGGACTAGCGGGCCGGGACTCCTACGAGCAGTACTTC

abundance: NA
j_gene: TRBJ1-5
d_gene: NA
v_gene: TRBV7-9
CDR3aa: CASSLDGGGNQPQHF
CDR3nt: TGTGCCAGCAGCTTAGACGGGGGGGGCAATCAGCCCCAGCATTTT

abundance: NA
j_gene: TRBJ1-1
d_gene: NA
v_gene: TRBV6-1
CDR3aa: CATGEHLNTEAFF
CDR3nt: TGTGCCACCGGGGAACACTTGAACACTGAAGCTTTCTTT

abundance: NA
j_gene: TRBJ2-3
d_gene: NA
v_gene: TRBV12-5
CDR3aa: CASGLVISVGTDTQYF
CDR3nt: TGTGCTAGTGGTTTGGTAATATCTGTCGGGACAGATACGCAGTATTTT

abundance: once
j_gene: TRBJ1-5
d_gene: NA
v_gene: TRBV15
CDR3aa: CATSRDYLGGNQPQHF
CDR3nt: TGTGCCACCAGCAGAGATTACCTAGGAGGCAATCAGCCCCAGCATTTT

abundance: NA
j_gene: TRBJ2-7
d_gene: NA
v_gene: TRBV27
CDR3aa: CASSNEGGYEQYF
CDR3nt: TGTGCCAGCAGTAATGAGGGGGGGTACGAGCAGTACTTC

abundance: NA
j_gene: TRBJ2-1
d_gene: NA
v_gene: TRBV6-6
CDR3aa: CASSYSTRSSYNEQFF
CDR3nt: TGTGCCAGCAGTTACTCGACCAGGTCCTCCTACAATGAGCAGTTCTTC

abundance: NA
j_gene: TRBJ1-1
d_gene: TRBD1
v_gene: TRBV6-4
CDR3aa: CASTLDRTRTGLVTEAFF
CDR3nt: TGTGCCAGCACCCTAGACAGGACACGGACAGGCCTTGTTACTGAAGCTTTCTTT

abundance: once
j_gene: TRBJ1-2
d_gene: TRBD1
v_gene: TRBV5-1
CDR3aa: CASTPDRQLRADGYTF
CDR3nt: TGCGCCAGCACGCCGGACAGGCAACTTCGGGCTGATGGCTACACCTTC

abundance: NA
j_gene: TRBJ2-3
d_gene: NA
v_gene: TRBV7-8
CDR3aa: CASSTSTDTQYF
CDR3nt: TGTGCCAGCAGCACTAGCACAGATACGCAGTATTTT

abundance: once
j_gene: TRBJ1-5
d_gene: NA
v_gene: TRBV10-2
CDR3aa: CASSPTLHQPQHF
CDR3nt: TGCGCCAGCAGCCCTACCTTGCATCAGCCCCAGCATTTT

abundance: NA
j_gene: TRBJ2-7
d_gene: TRBD2
v_gene: TRBV5-1
CDR3aa: CASSYGLADDYEQYF
CDR3nt: TGCGCCAGCAGCTACGGACTAGCGGACGACTACGAGCAGTACTTC

abundance: NA
j_gene: TRBJ1-1
d_gene: TRBD1
v_gene: TRBV5-1
CDR3aa: CASSFALGTGAMNTEAFF
CDR3nt: TGCGCCAGCAGCTTTGCTTTAGGGACAGGGGCGATGAACACTGAAGCTTTCTTT

abundance: NA
j_gene: TRBJ1-5
d_gene: NA
v_gene: TRBV18
CDR3aa: CASSRGSNQPQHF
CDR3nt: TGTGCCAGCTCGCGGGGTTCTAATCAGCCCCAGCATTTT

abundance: NA
j_gene: TRBJ2-3
d_gene: TRBD2
v_gene: TRBV5-1
CDR3aa: CASSLETGLAGDGGDTQYF
CDR3nt: TGCGCCAGCAGCTTGGAAACGGGACTAGCGGGGGACGGGGGAGATACGCAGTATTTT

abundance: NA
j_gene: TRBJ1-2
d_gene: TRBD1
v_gene: TRBV18
CDR3aa: CASSPLGTGESYGYTF
CDR3nt: TGTGCCAGCTCACCACTTGGGACAGGGGAGTCCTATGGCTACACCTTC

abundance: NA
j_gene: TRBJ2-3
d_gene: NA
v_gene: TRBV29-1
CDR3aa: CSVERGSWTDTQYF
CDR3nt: TGCAGCGTTGAACGCGGTTCCTGGACAGATACGCAGTATTTT

abundance: NA
j_gene: TRBJ2-1
d_gene: TRBD2
v_gene: TRBV5-6
CDR3aa: CASSSSGSYNEQFF
CDR3nt: TGTGCCAGCAGCTCTAGCGGGAGTTACAATGAGCAGTTCTTC

abundance: NA
j_gene: TRBJ2-7
d_gene: TRBD2
v_gene: TRBV10-3
CDR3aa: CAISSGTSGGRYEQYF
CDR3nt: TGTGCCATCAGTTCCGGGACTAGCGGGGGTCGCTACGAGCAGTACTTC

abundance: medium-sized
j_gene: TRBJ2-2
d_gene: NA
v_gene: TRBV2
CDR3aa: CASQNTGELFF
CDR3nt: TGTGCCAGTCAAAACACCGGGGAGCTGTTTTTT

abundance: NA
j_gene: TRBJ2-1
d_gene: NA
v_gene: TRBV5-1
CDR3aa: CASSLREVSYNEQFF
CDR3nt: TGCGCCAGCAGCTTGAGGGAGGTCTCCTACAATGAGCAGTTCTTC

abundance: NA
j_gene: TRBJ1-6
d_gene: NA
v_gene: TRBV4-1
CDR3aa: CASSQDRRPPLHF
CDR3nt: TGCGCCAGCAGCCAAGATCGCAGGCCACCCCTCCACTTT

abundance: NA
j_gene: TRBJ2-1
d_gene: TRBD1
v_gene: TRBV11-2
CDR3aa: CASSPRGTASYNEQFF
CDR3nt: TGTGCCAGCAGTCCCAGAGGGACAGCATCCTACAATGAGCAGTTCTTC

abundance: NA
j_gene: TRBJ2-3
d_gene: TRBD2
v_gene: TRBV28
CDR3aa: CASSTTSVLPDTQYF
CDR3nt: TGTGCCAGCTCGACGACTAGCGTACTCCCAGATACGCAGTATTTT

abundance: NA
j_gene: TRBJ2-3
d_gene: TRBD2
v_gene: TRBV5-8
CDR3aa: CASSLGLAGADTQYF
CDR3nt: TGTGCCAGCAGCTTGGGGCTAGCGGGAGCAGATACGCAGTATTTT

abundance: NA
j_gene: TRBJ1-6
d_gene: NA
v_gene: TRBV7-8
CDR3aa: CASSLGVQGSSYNSPLHF
CDR3nt: TGTGCCAGCAGCTTAGGGGTCCAAGGGAGCTCCTATAATTCACCCCTCCACTTT

abundance: NA
j_gene: TRBJ2-7
d_gene: TRBD2
v_gene: TRBV7-2
CDR3aa: CASSWSGLRDEQYF
CDR3nt: TGTGCCAGCAGCTGGTCGGGACTACGGGACGAGCAGTACTTC

abundance: NA
j_gene: TRBJ1-2
d_gene: TRBD1
v_gene: TRBV10-1
CDR3aa: CASSSDRERGYTF
CDR3nt: TGCGCCAGCAGTTCGGACAGGGAACGTGGCTACACCTTC

abundance: NA
j_gene: TRBJ2-2
d_gene: TRBD2
v_gene: TRBV28
CDR3aa: CASSTTGLAGAPGELFF
CDR3nt: TGTGCCAGCAGTACTACGGGACTAGCGGGAGCCCCCGGGGAGCTGTTTTTT

abundance: NA
j_gene: TRBJ2-3
d_gene: NA
v_gene: TRBV9
CDR3aa: CASSFEPRVDTQYF
CDR3nt: TGTGCCAGCAGCTTCGAGCCCAGGGTGGATACGCAGTATTTT

abundance: NA
j_gene: TRBJ2-7
d_gene: TRBD2
v_gene: TRBV28
CDR3aa: CASSLFGLAGGSEQYF
CDR3nt: TGTGCCAGCAGTTTGTTCGGTCTAGCGGGGGGGAGCGAGCAGTACTTC

abundance: NA
j_gene: TRBJ2-2
d_gene: TRBD1
v_gene: TRBV25-1
CDR3aa: CASSSRQGASTGELFF
CDR3nt: TGTGCCAGCAGTTCCCGACAGGGGGCTAGCACCGGGGAGCTGTTTTTT

abundance: NA
j_gene: TRBJ2-1
d_gene: TRBD2
v_gene: TRBV28
CDR3aa: CASSLGGSYNEQFF
CDR3nt: TGTGCCAGCAGTTTGGGGGGGTCCTACAATGAGCAGTTCTTC

abundance: NA
j_gene: TRBJ2-7
d_gene: NA
v_gene: TRBV7-8
CDR3aa: CASSLLSGPYEQYF
CDR3nt: TGTGCCAGCAGCTTATTGTCAGGGCCCTACGAGCAGTACTTC

abundance: NA
j_gene: TRBJ2-1
d_gene: TRBD2
v_gene: TRBV9
CDR3aa: CASSAGLAGSEQFF
CDR3nt: TGTGCCAGCAGCGCGGGACTAGCCGGGAGTGAGCAGTTCTTC

abundance: once
j_gene: TRBJ2-1
d_gene: NA
v_gene: TRBV4-2
CDR3aa: CASSQETSSYNEQFF
CDR3nt: TGTGCCAGCAGCCAAGAAACGAGCTCCTACAATGAGCAGTTCTTC

abundance: NA
j_gene: TRBJ1-2
d_gene: NA
v_gene: TRBV10-3
CDR3aa: CAIQNRSGERDGYTF
CDR3nt: TGTGCCATCCAAAACCGGTCGGGGGAACGGGATGGCTACACCTTC

abundance: NA
j_gene: TRBJ1-2
d_gene: TRBD1
v_gene: TRBV6-5
CDR3aa: CASKGQESLDGYTF
CDR3nt: TGTGCCAGCAAAGGACAGGAAAGCCTGGATGGCTACACCTTC

abundance: NA
j_gene: TRBJ2-6
d_gene: NA
v_gene: TRBV29-1
CDR3aa: CSVEFVGFRGPEGYGANVLTF
CDR3nt: TGCAGCGTTGAATTCGTAGGATTCAGGGGTCCCGAAGGGTATGGGGCCAACGTCCTGACTTTC

abundance: NA
j_gene: TRBJ2-7
d_gene: NA
v_gene: TRBV7-8
CDR3aa: CASSSSLPLSSYEQYF
CDR3nt: TGTGCCAGCAGCTCGTCCCTTCCTCTAAGCTCCTACGAGCAGTACTTC

abundance: NA
j_gene: TRBJ1-5
d_gene: NA
v_gene: TRBV9
CDR3aa: CASSAAGFLDQPQHF
CDR3nt: TGTGCCAGCAGCGCGGCAGGGTTCCTGGATCAGCCCCAGCATTTT

abundance: NA
j_gene: TRBJ1-1
d_gene: NA
v_gene: TRBV4-1
CDR3aa: CASSQGAQGRGTEAFF
CDR3nt: TGCGCCAGCAGCCAAGGAGCTCAGGGAAGGGGCACTGAAGCTTTCTTT